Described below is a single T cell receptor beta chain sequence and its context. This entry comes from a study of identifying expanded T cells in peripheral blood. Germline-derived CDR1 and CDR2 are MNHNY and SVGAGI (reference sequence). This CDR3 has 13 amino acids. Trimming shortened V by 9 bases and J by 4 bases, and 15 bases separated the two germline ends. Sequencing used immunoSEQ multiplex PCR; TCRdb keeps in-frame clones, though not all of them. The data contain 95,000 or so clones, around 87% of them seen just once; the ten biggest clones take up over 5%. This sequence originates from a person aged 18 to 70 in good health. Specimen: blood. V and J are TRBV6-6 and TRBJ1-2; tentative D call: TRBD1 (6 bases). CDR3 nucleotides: TGTGCCAGTCGACAGGCGAGCGCCTATGGCTACACCTTC. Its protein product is CASRQASAYGYTF.